These T cell receptor beta chains were read from a single sample in a study of T cells in Graves' hyperthyroidism and ophthalmopathy. A single record per CDR3 protein comes from TCRdb applying MiXCR to the multiplex PCR reads. The repertoire holds 750,000 to 950,000 distinct CDR3 sequences, with about two fifths as singletons. The sequenced material came from blood. The source is a man between 18 and 35 years old with Graves' hyperthyroidism. Both conserved end residues are part of each CDR3. Fields, in order: D gene, V gene, J gene, clone size, CDR3 protein, CDR3 DNA. A D gene is named only where the DNA matches it firmly. Only some rows state a clone size, as once, few, many or a class for expanded clones.

d_call: NA; v_call: TRBV5-1; j_call: TRBJ1-4; clone_size: NA; cdr3_aa: CASSLPGTHNEKLFF; cdr3_nt: TGCGCCAGCAGCTTACCAGGGACACACAATGAAAAACTGTTTTTT
d_call: NA; v_call: TRBV6-5; j_call: TRBJ1-1; clone_size: NA; cdr3_aa: CASSYAPHGNTEAFF; cdr3_nt: TGTGCCAGCAGTTACGCACCCCACGGGAACACTGAAGCTTTCTTT
d_call: NA; v_call: TRBV7-3; j_call: TRBJ2-1; clone_size: NA; cdr3_aa: CASSLTYRNEQFF; cdr3_nt: TGTGCCAGCAGCTTAACTTACCGCAATGAGCAGTTCTTC
d_call: NA; v_call: TRBV5-6; j_call: TRBJ2-5; clone_size: few; cdr3_aa: CASSLWLQETQYF; cdr3_nt: TGTGCCAGCAGCTTGTGGCTGCAAGAGACCCAGTACTTC
d_call: NA; v_call: TRBV20-1; j_call: TRBJ1-2; clone_size: many; cdr3_aa: CSAFLNYGYTF; cdr3_nt: TGCAGTGCCTTCCTCAACTATGGCTACACCTTC
d_call: NA; v_call: TRBV6-5; j_call: TRBJ1-5; clone_size: NA; cdr3_aa: CASSPSLGLQPQHF; cdr3_nt: TGTGCCAGCAGTCCCAGTCTTGGTCTTCAGCCCCAGCATTTT
d_call: NA; v_call: TRBV7-9; j_call: TRBJ1-6; clone_size: NA; cdr3_aa: CASGEAWTFSPLHF; cdr3_nt: TGTGCCAGCGGCGAGGCCTGGACATTCTCACCCCTCCACTTT
d_call: TRBD1; v_call: TRBV20-1; j_call: TRBJ2-7; clone_size: NA; cdr3_aa: CSAGTAIYEQYF; cdr3_nt: TGCAGTGCAGGGACAGCGATATACGAGCAGTACTTC
d_call: NA; v_call: TRBV4-1; j_call: TRBJ1-5; clone_size: NA; cdr3_aa: CASSQTEGGNQPQHF; cdr3_nt: TGCGCCAGCAGCCAGACGGAAGGGGGGAATCAGCCCCAGCATTTT
d_call: TRBD1; v_call: TRBV6-5; j_call: TRBJ1-2; clone_size: many; cdr3_aa: CASRTGQGSYGYTF; cdr3_nt: TGTGCCAGCAGGACCGGACAGGGGAGCTATGGCTACACCTTC
d_call: TRBD1; v_call: TRBV7-3; j_call: TRBJ2-5; clone_size: once; cdr3_aa: CASSPQGGTGRETQYF; cdr3_nt: TGTGCCAGCAGCCCCCAGGGGGGGACAGGGCGGGAGACCCAGTACTTC
d_call: NA; v_call: TRBV29-1; j_call: TRBJ2-7; clone_size: many; cdr3_aa: CSVEEWGQTSYEQYF; cdr3_nt: TGCAGCGTTGAAGAGTGGGGTCAAACTTCCTACGAGCAGTACTTC